This TCR beta chain comes out of a study of technical replicates of blood from a handful of donors. Libraries were prepared by immunoSEQ multiplex PCR; TCRdb keeps only in-frame clonotypes and omits some of them. Among roughly 92,000 clones listed, approximately 95% were seen once. J was trimmed by 6 bases and V by 0 bases; bases with no gene match: 13. The CDR3 spans 18 residues. Germline-derived CDR1 and CDR2 are SGDLS and YYNGEE. The sequencing sample was made of T cells isolated from PBMCs. The chain links TRBV9 to TRBJ2-3, with 10 bases fitting TRBD2. The sequence was collected from a human donor in good health. For the CDR3, the DNA is TGTGCCAGCAGCGTAGGCGGTAGCGGGAGGCCGGTGAGGGATACGCAGTATTTT. This translates into CASSVGGSGRPVRDTQYF.